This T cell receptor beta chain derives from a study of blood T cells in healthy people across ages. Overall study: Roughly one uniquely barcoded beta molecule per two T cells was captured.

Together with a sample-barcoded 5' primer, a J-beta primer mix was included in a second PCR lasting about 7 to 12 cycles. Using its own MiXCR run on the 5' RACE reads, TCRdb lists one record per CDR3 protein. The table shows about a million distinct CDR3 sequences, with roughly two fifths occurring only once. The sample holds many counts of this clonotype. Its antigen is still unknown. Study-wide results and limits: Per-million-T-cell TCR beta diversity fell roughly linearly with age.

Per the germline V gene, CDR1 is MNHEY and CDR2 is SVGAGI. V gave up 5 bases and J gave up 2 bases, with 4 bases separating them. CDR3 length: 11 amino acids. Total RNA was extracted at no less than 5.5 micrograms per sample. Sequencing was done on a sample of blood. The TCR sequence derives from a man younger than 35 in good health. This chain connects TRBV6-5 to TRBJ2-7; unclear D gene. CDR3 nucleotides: TGTGCCAGCAGTACCCCCTACGAGCAGTACTTC. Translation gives CASSTPYEQYF.